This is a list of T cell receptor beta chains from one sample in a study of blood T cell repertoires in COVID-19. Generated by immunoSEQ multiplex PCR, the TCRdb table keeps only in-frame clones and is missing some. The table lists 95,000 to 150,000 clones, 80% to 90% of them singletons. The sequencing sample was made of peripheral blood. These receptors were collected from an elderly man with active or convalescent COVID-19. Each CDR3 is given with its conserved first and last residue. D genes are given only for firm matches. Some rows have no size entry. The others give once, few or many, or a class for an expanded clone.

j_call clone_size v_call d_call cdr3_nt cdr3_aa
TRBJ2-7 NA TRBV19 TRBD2 TGTGCCAGTAGTACGACTAGCGGGGGATACTACGAGCAGTACTTC CASSTTSGGYYEQYF
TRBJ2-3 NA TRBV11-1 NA TGTGCCAGCAGCTCACTTATTTCCGAAACAGATACGCAGTATTTT CASSSLISETDTQYF
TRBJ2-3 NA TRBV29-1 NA TGCAGCGCCGGGGGGCGGACAGATACGCAGTATTTT CSAGGRTDTQYF
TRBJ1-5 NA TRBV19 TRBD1 TGTGCCAGTAGAGAGACAGGGGGCAATCAGCCCCAGCATTTT CASRETGGNQPQHF
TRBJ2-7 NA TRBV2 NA TGTGCCAGCAAGTTTCAGGGGAACAACGAGCAGTACTTC CASKFQGNNEQYF
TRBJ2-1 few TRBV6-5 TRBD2 TGTGCCAGCAAAGCCGGGACTAGCTACAATGAGCAGTTCTTC CASKAGTSYNEQFF
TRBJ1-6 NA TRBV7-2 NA TGTGCCAGCAGCTTACAGGGCGAGTCACCCCTCCACTTT CASSLQGESPLHF
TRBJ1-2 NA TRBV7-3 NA TGTGCCAGCAGTTTACGGGCGGGGAATAACTATGGCTACACCTTC CASSLRAGNNYGYTF
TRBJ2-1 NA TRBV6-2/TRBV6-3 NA TGTGCCAGCAGTTATAACGCCGAAGCCCCCTACAATGAGCAGTTCTTC CASSYNAEAPYNEQFF
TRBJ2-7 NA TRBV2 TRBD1 TGTGCCAGCAGTAACAGGGGCAGCTCCTACGAGCAGTACTTC CASSNRGSSYEQYF
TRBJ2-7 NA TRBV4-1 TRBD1 TGCGCCAGCAGCCGCCGGACAGGGGGCACCTACGAGCAGTACTTC CASSRRTGGTYEQYF
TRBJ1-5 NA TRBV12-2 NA TGTGCAAGTCGCTTACTCCCCCGGACAGGGAAAATGAATAGCAATCAGCCCCAGCATTTT CASRLLPRTGKMNSNQPQHF
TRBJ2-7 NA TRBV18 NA TGTGCCAGCTCACCATTAGGTTCGGCGGGATCCTACGAGCAGTACTTC CASSPLGSAGSYEQYF
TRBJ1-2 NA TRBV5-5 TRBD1 TGTGCCAGCAGCCCAACAGGGGGCGCGATTGGCTACACCTTC CASSPTGGAIGYTF
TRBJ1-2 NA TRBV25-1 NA TGTGCCAGCAGAGAGAATTATGGCTACACCTTC CASRENYGYTF
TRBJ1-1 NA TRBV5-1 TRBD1 TGCGCCAGCAGCTTGGGATCCCTTACAGGGGTGAACACTGAAGCTTTCTTT CASSLGSLTGVNTEAFF
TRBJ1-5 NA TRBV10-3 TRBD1 TGTGCCATCACTCCGGGACAGGGTCAGCCCCAGCATTTT CAITPGQGQPQHF
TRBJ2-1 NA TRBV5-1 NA TGCGCCAGCAGCGGGACAAGAGGGGCCGTCGATGAGCAGTTCTTC CASSGTRGAVDEQFF
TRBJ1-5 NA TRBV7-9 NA TGTGCCAGCAGCTTCAGTAGTTCCCCGGGTCAGCCCCAGCATTTT CASSFSSSPGQPQHF
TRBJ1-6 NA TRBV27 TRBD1 TGTGCCAGCCGGACAGGGGACTCACCCCTCCACTTT CASRTGDSPLHF
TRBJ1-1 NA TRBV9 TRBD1 TGTGCCAGCAGCACCGGGACAGGGCGGTGGACTGAAGCTTTCTTT CASSTGTGRWTEAFF
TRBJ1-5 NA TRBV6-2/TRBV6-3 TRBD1 TGTGCCAGCAGTGATCGGGACAGGGGATTTCAGCCCCAGCATTTT CASSDRDRGFQPQHF
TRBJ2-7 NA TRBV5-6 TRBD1 TGTGCCAGCAGGGGACAGGGGCCGGAGCAGTACTTC CASRGQGPEQYF
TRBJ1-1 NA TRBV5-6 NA TGTGCCAGCAGCTACTCGGACAACATGAACACTGAAGCTTTCTTT CASSYSDNMNTEAFF
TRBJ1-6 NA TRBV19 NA TGTGCCAGTAGTCTCGGTGGGACATGGGATTCACCCCTCCACTTT CASSLGGTWDSPLHF
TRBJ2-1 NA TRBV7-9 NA TGTGCCAGCAGCTTAGAAGGGGTGGGCGAGCAGTTCTTC CASSLEGVGEQFF
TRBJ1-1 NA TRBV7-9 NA TGTGCCAGCAGCTCGCCGGACAGCCGGGAGAACACTGAAGCTTTCTTT CASSSPDSRENTEAFF
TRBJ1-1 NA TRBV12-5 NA TGTGCTAGTGGTTTGAAAAGGGACAACCCAATGGGGACTGAAGCTTTCTTT CASGLKRDNPMGTEAFF
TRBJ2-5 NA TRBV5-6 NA TGTGCCTCCGAGGGCCTAGAGACCCAGTACTTC CASEGLETQYF
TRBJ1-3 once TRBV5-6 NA TGTGCCAGCAGCTTGGCCGGGGGGGCCCTCTACGGAAACACCATATATTTT CASSLAGGALYGNTIYF
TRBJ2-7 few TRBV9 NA TGTGCCAGCAGCGTTAGCCCGGGTGAGACCTACGAGCAGTACTTC CASSVSPGETYEQYF
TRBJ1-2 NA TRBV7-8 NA TGTGCCAGCAGCTTAGCGATGGGGACACCTAACTATGGCTACACCTTC CASSLAMGTPNYGYTF
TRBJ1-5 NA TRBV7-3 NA TGTGCCAGCAGCCCCGGGAGTTTTCGCAATCAGCCCCAGCATTTT CASSPGSFRNQPQHF
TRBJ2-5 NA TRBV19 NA TGTGCCAGTTCCTTCCCCGGGGGGACCCAGTACTTC CASSFPGGTQYF
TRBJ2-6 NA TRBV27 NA TGTGCCAGCTTCTACAGGGAAATAGGGTCTGGGGCCAACGTCCTGACTTTC CASFYREIGSGANVLTF
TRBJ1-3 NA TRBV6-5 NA TGTGCCAGCTCCACCACCCGGGGAAACACCATATATTTT CASSTTRGNTIYF
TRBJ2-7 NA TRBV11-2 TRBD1 TGTGCCAGCAGCTTTGGACAGGGAGAGCAGTACTTC CASSFGQGEQYF
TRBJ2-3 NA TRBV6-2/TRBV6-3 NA TGTGCCAGCAGTTACGATCTAGCTAGCACAGATACGCAGTATTTT CASSYDLASTDTQYF
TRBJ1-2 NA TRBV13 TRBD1 TGTGCCAGCAGCCTCAGGGGACAGGGTCTGGACGGGTATGGCTACACCTTC CASSLRGQGLDGYGYTF
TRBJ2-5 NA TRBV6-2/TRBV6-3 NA TGTGCCAGCAGCCCCCCTGATAGCGGTGGGGGGACCCAGTACTTC CASSPPDSGGGTQYF
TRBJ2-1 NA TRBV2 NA TGTGCCAGCACCCTGGACAATCAATTCTCCTACAATGAGCAGTTCTTC CASTLDNQFSYNEQFF
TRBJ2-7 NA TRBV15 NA TGTGCCACCAGCAGGGGGCCTAGCGCCCACGAGCAGTACTTC CATSRGPSAHEQYF
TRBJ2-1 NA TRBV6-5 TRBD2 TGTGCCAGCACCCAAAGCGGGGGACCCTACAATGAGCAGTTCTTC CASTQSGGPYNEQFF
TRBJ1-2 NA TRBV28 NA TGTGCCGGCACAGAGAGAGGGATTTATGGCTACACCTTC CAGTERGIYGYTF
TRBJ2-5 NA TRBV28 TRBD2 TGTGCCAGCAGTTTAGGTAGCGGGGGGGCCGGGCAAGAGACCCAGTACTTC CASSLGSGGAGQETQYF
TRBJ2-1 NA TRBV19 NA TGTGCCAGTGCCCAGGTAGTCTACAATGAGCAGTTCTTC CASAQVVYNEQFF
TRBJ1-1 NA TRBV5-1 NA TGCGCCAGCAGCTCGGCGGGGGGTAACACTGAAGCTTTCTTT CASSSAGGNTEAFF
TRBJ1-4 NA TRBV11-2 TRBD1 TGTGCCAGCAGCAAGACAGGGGGAGGCGAAAAACTGTTTTTT CASSKTGGGEKLFF
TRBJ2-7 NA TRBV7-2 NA TGTGCCAGCAGCCCCGGACTGATTTCCTACGAGCAGTACTTC CASSPGLISYEQYF
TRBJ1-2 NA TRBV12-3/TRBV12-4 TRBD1 TGTGCCAGCACCAGGGACAGTTCCTATGGCTACACCTTC CASTRDSSYGYTF
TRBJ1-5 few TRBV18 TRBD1 TGTGCCAGCTCACCTACGACAGGGGATCAGCCCCAGCATTTT CASSPTTGDQPQHF
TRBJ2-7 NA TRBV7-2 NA TGTGCCAGCAGCTTAGAGGGCTGGGCAGGGGAGCACTTC CASSLEGWAGEHF
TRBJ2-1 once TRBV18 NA TGTGCCAGCTCTGCTAGGGCAGGGGTGAGCTCCTACAATGAGCAGTTCTTC CASSARAGVSSYNEQFF
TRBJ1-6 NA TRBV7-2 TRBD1 TGTGCCAGCCGAGACAGGGGGCTAAATTCACCCCTCCACTTT CASRDRGLNSPLHF
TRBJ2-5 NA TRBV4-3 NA TGCGCCAGCAGCCAAGGTCCCCACGGGGAGACCCAGTACTTC CASSQGPHGETQYF
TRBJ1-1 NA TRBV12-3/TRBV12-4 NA TGTGCCAGCACCGTCCGGACTGAAGCTTTCTTT CASTVRTEAFF
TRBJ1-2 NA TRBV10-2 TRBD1 TGCGCCAGCAGCCAAGACAGGGACTATGGCTACACCTTC CASSQDRDYGYTF
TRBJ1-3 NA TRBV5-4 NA TGTGCCAGCAGCGCGGGAGTTGGAAACACCATATATTTT CASSAGVGNTIYF
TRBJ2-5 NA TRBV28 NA TGTGCCAGCGTCCCTGGCGGGGTAGGGGAGACCCAGTACTTC CASVPGGVGETQYF
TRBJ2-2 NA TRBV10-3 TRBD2 TGTGCCATCAGTGAACTACTAGCGGGAACCGGGGAGCTGTTTTTT CAISELLAGTGELFF